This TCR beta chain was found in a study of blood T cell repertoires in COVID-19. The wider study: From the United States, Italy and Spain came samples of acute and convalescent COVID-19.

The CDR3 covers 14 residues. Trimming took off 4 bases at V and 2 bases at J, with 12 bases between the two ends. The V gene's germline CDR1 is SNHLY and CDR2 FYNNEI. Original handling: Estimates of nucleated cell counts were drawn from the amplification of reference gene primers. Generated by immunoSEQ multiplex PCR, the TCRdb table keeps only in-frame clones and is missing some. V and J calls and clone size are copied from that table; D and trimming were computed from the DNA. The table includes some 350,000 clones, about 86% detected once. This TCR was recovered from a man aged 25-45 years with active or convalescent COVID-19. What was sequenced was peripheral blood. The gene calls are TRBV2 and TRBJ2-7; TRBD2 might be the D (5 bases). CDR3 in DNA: TGTGCCAGCAGTGTGCCGGGGTTTACCTACGAGCAGTACTTC. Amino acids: CASSVPGFTYEQYF.